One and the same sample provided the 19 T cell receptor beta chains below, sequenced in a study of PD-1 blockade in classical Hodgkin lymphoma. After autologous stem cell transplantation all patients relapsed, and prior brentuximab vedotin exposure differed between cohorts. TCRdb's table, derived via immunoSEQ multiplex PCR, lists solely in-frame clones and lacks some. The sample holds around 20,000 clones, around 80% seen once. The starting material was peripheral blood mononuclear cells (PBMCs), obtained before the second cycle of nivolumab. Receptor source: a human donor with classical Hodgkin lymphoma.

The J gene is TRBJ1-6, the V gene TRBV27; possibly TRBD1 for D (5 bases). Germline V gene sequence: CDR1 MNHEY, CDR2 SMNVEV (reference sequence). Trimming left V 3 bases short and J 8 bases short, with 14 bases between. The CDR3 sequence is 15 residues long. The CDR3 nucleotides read TGTGCCAGCAGTTTTAGGGCAGGGTTGGATTCACCCCTCCACTTT. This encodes CASSFRAGLDSPLHF.

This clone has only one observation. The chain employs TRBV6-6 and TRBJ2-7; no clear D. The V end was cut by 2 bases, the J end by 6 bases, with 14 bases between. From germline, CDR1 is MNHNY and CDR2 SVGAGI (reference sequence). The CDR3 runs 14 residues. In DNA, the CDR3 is TGTGCCAGCAGTTACCCTCCCACACAGAGCGAGCAGTACTTC. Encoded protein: CASSYPPTQSEQYF.

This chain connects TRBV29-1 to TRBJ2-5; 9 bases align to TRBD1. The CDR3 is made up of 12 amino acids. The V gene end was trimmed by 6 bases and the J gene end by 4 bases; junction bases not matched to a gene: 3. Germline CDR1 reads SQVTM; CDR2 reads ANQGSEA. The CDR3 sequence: CSVGQGIETQYF. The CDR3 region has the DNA TGCAGCGTGGGACAGGGAATAGAGACCCAGTACTTC.

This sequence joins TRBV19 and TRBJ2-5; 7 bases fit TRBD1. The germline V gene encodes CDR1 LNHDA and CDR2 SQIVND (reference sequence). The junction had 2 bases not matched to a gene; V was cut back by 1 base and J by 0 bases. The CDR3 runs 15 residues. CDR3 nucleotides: TGTGCCAGTAGTATAGGGACAGGCCACCAAGAGACCCAGTACTTC. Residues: CASSIGTGHQETQYF.

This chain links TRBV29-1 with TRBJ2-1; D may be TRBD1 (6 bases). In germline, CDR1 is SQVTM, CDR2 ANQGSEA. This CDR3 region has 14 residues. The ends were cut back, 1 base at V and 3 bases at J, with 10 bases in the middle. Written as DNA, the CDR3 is TGCAGCGTTGAAGGACAGGTCAGCTACAATGAGCAGTTCTTC. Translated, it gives CSVEGQVSYNEQFF.

CDR3 nucleotides: TGCGCCAGCAGCCGAACCGGACAGAGCCTCTCTGGAAACACCATATATTTT. It encodes CASSRTGQSLSGNTIYF. The genes are TRBV4-1 and TRBJ1-3; possibly TRBD1 for D (6 bases). The V gene's germline CDR1 is MGHRA and CDR2 YSYEKL. The CDR3 extends over 17 amino acids. V lost 4 bases and J lost 0, with 16 bases in between.

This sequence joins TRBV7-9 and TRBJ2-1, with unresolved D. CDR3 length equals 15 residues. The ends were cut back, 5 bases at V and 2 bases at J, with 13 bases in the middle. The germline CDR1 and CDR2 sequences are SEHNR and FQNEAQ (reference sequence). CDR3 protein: CASSDQARPYNEQFF. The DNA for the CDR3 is TGTGCCAGCAGCGACCAAGCGAGGCCCTACAATGAGCAGTTCTTC.

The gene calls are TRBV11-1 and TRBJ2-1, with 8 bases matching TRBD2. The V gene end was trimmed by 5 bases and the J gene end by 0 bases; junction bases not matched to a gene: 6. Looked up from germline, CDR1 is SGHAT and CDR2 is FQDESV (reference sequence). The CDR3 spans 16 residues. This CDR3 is CASSPKRGRSYNEQFF. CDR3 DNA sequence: TGTGCCAGCAGCCCAAAGCGGGGGCGCTCCTACAATGAGCAGTTCTTC.

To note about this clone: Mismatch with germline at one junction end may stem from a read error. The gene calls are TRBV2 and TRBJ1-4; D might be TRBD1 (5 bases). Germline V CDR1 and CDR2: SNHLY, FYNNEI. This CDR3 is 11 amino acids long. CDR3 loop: CASSEGRAIHF. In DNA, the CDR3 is TGTGCCAGCAGTGAGGGCAGGGCTATCCATTTT.

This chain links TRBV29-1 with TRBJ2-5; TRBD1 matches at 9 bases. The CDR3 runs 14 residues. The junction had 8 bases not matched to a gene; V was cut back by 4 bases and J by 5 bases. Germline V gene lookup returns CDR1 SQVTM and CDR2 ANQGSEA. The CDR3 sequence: CSVVRTGVRETQYF. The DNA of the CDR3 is TGCAGCGTTGTAAGGACAGGGGTGAGGGAGACCCAGTACTTC.

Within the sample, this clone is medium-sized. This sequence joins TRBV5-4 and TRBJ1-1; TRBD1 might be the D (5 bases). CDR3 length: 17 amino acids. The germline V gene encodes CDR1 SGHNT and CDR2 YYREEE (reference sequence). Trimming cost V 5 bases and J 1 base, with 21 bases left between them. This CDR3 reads CASSSGRAQESNTEAFF. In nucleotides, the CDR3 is TGTGCCAGCAGTTCGGGGCGAGCCCAGGAGTCGAACACTGAAGCTTTCTTT.

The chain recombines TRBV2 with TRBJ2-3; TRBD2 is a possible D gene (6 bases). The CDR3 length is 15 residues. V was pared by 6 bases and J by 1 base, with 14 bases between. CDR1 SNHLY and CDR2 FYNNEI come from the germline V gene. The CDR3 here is CASRFELAGTDTQYF. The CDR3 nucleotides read TGTGCCAGCAGGTTCGAACTAGCCGGCACAGATACGCAGTATTTT.

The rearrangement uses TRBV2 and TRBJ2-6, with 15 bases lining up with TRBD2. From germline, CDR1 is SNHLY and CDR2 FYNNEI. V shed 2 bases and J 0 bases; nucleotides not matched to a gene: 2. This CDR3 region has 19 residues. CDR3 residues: CASSERGLAGGSGANVLTF. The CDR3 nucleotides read TGTGCCAGCAGTGAAAGGGGACTAGCGGGAGGCTCTGGGGCCAACGTCCTGACTTTC.

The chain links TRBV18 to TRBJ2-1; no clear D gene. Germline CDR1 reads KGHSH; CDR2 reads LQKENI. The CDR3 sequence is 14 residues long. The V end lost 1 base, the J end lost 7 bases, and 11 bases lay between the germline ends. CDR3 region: CASSPQVQHNEQFF. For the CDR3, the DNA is TGTGCCAGCTCACCACAGGTCCAGCATAATGAGCAGTTCTTC.

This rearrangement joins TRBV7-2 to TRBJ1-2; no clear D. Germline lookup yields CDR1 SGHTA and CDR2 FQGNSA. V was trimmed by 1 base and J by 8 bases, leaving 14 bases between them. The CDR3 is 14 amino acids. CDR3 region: CASSLGFGEGGYTF. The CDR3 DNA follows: TGTGCCAGCAGCTTAGGATTCGGGGAGGGAGGCTACACCTTC. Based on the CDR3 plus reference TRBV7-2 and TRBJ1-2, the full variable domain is GAGVSQSPSNKVTEKGKDVELRCDPISGHTALYWYRQSLGQGLEFLIYFQGNSAPDKSGLPSDRFSAERTGGSVSTLTIQRTQQEDSAVYLCASSLGFGEGGYTFGSGTRLTVV.

CDR3 protein: CASSLGLAGAIYNEQFF. Here the CDR3 DNA reads TGTGCCAGCAGCTTGGGGTTGGCGGGGGCCATCTACAATGAGCAGTTCTTC. The chain carries TRBV7-9 and TRBJ2-1; TRBD2 might be the D (7 bases). The CDR3 covers 17 residues. CDR1 and CDR2 (germline): SEHNR, FQNEAQ (reference sequence). The V end lost 3 bases, the J end lost 3 bases, and 18 bases lay between the germline ends. Full variable domain (missing parts from reference TRBV7-9 and TRBJ2-1): DTGVSQNPRHKITKRGQNVTFRCDPISEHNRLYWYRQTLGQGPEFLTYFQNEAQLEKSRLLSDRFSAERPKGSFSTLEIQRTEQGDSAMYLCASSLGLAGAIYNEQFFGPGTRLTVL.

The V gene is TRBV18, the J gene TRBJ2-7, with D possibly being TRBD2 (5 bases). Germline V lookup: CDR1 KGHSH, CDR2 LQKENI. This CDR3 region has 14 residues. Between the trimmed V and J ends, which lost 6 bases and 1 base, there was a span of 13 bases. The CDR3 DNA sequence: TGTGCCAGCTCGTACTTTTCGGGGTCCTACGAGCAGTACTTC. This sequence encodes CASSYFSGSYEQYF.

The CDR3 spells CASSQLTGRENSPLHF. CDR3 DNA sequence: TGTGCCAGCAGCCAACTCACCGGACGGGAGAATTCACCCCTCCACTTT. The V and J genes are TRBV4-2 and TRBJ1-6; D ambiguous. CDR3 length: 16 residues. The germline V gene has CDR1 LGHNA and CDR2 YNFKEQ. Deletions cut 2 bases from V and 7 bases from J, with 15 bases between.

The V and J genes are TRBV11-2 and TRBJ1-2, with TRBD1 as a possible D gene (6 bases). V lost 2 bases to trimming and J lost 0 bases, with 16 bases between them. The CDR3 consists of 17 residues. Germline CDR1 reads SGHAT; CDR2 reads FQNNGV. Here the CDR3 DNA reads TGTGCCAGCAGCTTATATACAGGGCAGATAGCTAACTATGGCTACACCTTC. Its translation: CASSLYTGQIANYGYTF.